In its sample, the clone carrying this TCR beta chain was seen many times. Its antigen is currently unknown. The TCR beta CDR3 regions underwent amplification using RNA transcripts as the source. TCR CDR3 regions were first amplified by RT-PCR with HTBI primers. TCRdb passed the multiplex PCR reads through MiXCR, listing each CDR3 protein once. There are under 400,000 distinct CDR3 sequences in the sample; roughly a fifth occur only once, and under 55% lies in the top ten. This record belongs to a study of T cells in Graves' hyperthyroidism and ophthalmopathy. Study-level results: Model output signaled ophthalmopathy a median approximately 6 months ahead of onset.

Absent ophthalmopathy progression within 18 months defined stable Graves' hyperthyroidism. Researchers barred patients who had uncontrolled infection, other autoimmune disease, pregnancy or lactation. The CDR3 length is 16 residues. V trimming: 2 bases; J trimming: 5 bases; junction bases outside the gene matches: 7. The germline CDR1 and CDR2 sequences are MDHEN and SYDVKM. The sample consisted of blood. The source of this sequence is a woman aged 45-65 years with Graves' hyperthyroidism. The chain joins TRBV28 to TRBJ2-5; TRBD2 aligns across 11 bases. The CDR3: CASSLGIAGGQETQYF. The DNA for the CDR3 is TGTGCCAGCAGTTTAGGGATAGCGGGAGGGCAGGAGACCCAGTACTTC.